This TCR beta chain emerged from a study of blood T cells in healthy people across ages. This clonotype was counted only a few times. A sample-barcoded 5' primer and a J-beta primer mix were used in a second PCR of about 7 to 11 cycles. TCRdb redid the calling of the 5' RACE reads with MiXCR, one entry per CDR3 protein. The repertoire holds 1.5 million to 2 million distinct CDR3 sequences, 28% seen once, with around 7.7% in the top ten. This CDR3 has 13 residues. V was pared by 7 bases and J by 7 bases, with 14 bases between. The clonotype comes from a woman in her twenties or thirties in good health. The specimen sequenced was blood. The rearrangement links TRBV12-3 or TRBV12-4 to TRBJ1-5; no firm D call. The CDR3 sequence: CASTKNPQQPQHF. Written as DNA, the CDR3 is TGTGCCAGCACCAAGAACCCTCAGCAGCCCCAGCATTTT.